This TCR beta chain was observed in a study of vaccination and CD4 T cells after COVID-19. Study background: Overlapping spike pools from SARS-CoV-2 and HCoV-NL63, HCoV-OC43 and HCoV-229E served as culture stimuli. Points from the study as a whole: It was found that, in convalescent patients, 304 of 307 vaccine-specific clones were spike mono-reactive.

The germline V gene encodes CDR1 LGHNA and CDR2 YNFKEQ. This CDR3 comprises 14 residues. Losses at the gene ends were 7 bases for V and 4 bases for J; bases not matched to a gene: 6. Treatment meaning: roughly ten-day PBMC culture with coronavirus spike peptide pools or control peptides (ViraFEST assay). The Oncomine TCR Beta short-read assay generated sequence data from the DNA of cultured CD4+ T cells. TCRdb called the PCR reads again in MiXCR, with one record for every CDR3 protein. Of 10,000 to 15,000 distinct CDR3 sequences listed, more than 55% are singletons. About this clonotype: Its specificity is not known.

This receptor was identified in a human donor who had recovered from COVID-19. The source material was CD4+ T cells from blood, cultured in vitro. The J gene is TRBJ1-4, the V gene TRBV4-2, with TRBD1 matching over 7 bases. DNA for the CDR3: TGTGCCAGCACGGGGGGGACAGTTAATGAAAAACTGTTTTTT. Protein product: CASTGGTVNEKLFF.